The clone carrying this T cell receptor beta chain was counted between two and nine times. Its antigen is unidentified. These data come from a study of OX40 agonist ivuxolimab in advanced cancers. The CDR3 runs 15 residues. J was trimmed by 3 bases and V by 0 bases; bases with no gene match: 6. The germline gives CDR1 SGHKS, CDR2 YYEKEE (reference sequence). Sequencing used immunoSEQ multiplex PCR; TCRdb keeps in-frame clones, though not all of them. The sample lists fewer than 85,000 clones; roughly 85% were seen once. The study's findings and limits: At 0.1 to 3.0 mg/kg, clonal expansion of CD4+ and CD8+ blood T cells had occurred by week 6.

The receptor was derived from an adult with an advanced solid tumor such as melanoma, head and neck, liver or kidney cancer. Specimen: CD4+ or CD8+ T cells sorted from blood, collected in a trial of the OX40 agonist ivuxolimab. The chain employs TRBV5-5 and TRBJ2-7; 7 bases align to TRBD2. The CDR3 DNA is TGTGCCAGCAGCTTGGTCAGACTAGCCTACTACGAGCAGTACTTC. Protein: CASSLVRLAYYEQYF.